Here is one TCR beta chain with its context. The antigen remains unidentified. CDR3 length: 17 residues. Trimming removed 5 bases from V and 5 bases from J; junction bases left unmatched: 9. Germline values: CDR1 SGHVS, CDR2 FQNEAQ. These data belong to a study of brain T cells in children with intractable seizures. Study observations and caveats: Viral specificity was inferred only from CDR3 similarity; HCMV serostatus was unknown. Clones missing pre-surgery may reflect undersampling of that blood sample.

Time point: blood from clinic visit 5 months post-surgery; TSC patient then seizure free. Repertoires were generated with immunoSEQ multiplex PCR, while TCRdb's copy carries only in-frame clones and drops some. The sample consists of under 400,000 clones, more than 85% of them appearing once. Specimen: peripheral blood, collected roughly 5 months after surgery. The rearrangement joins TRBV7-8 to TRBJ2-3; TRBD2 matches at 14 bases. The clonotype was recovered from a boy in the first two years of life with tuberous sclerosis and intractable seizures. The CDR3 region is CASSPTSGRARKDTQYF. DNA for the CDR3: TGTGCCAGCAGCCCGACTAGCGGGAGGGCAAGAAAAGATACGCAGTATTTT.